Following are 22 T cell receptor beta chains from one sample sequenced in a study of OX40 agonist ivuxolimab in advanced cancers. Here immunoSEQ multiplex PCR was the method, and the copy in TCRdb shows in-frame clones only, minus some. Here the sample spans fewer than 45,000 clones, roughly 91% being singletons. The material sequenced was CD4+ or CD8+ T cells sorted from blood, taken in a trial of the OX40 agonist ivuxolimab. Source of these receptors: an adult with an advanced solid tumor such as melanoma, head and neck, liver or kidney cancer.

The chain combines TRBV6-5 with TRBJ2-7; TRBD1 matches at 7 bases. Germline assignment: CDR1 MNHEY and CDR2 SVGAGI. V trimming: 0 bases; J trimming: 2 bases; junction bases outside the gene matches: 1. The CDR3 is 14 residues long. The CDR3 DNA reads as TGTGCCAGCAGTTACTCGACAGGGCCCTACGAGCAGTACTTC. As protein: CASSYSTGPYEQYF.

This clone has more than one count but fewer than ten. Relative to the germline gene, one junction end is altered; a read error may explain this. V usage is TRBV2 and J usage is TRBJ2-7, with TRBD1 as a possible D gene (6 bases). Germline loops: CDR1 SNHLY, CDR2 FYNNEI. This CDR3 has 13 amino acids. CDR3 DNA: TGTGCCAGCAGTGAAGCACGACCCGGGACATCTAACTTC. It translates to CASSEARPGTSNF.

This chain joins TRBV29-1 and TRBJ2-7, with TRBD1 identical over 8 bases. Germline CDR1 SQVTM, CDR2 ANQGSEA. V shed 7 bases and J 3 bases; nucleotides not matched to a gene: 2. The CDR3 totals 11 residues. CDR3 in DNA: TGCAGCGCAGGGGGCCGCTACGAGCAGTACTTC. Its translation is CSAGGRYEQYF.

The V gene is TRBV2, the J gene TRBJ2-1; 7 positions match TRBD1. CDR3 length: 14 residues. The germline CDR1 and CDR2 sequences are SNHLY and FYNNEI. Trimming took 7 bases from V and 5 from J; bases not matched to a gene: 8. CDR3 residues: CASNNRGPNNEQFF. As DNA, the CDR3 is TGTGCCAGCAACAACAGGGGCCCAAACAATGAGCAGTTCTTC.

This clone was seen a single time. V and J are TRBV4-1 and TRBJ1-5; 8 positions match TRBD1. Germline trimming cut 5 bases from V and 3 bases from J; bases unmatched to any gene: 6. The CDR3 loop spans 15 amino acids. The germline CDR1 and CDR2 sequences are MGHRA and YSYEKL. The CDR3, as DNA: TGCGCCAGCAGCGATACAGGGGGAACCAATCAGCCCCAGCATTTT. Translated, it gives CASSDTGGTNQPQHF.

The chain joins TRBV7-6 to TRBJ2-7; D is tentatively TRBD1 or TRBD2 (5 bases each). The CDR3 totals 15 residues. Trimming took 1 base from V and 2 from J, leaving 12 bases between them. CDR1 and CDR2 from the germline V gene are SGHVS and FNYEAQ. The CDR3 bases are TGTGCCAGCAGCTTAGAGAGGGGCTCGCCCTACGAGCAGTACTTC. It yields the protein CASSLERGSPYEQYF.

CDR3 in amino acids: CATGGDGVNQPQHF. CDR3 nucleotides: TGTGCCACCGGGGGGGACGGAGTAAATCAGCCCCAGCATTTT. The chain is built from TRBV10-3 and TRBJ1-5; possible D gene TRBD1, 5 bases. The germline V gene encodes CDR1 ENHRY and CDR2 SYGVKD. The CDR3 has 14 residues. V was clipped by 10 bases and J by 4 bases, with 17 bases between them.

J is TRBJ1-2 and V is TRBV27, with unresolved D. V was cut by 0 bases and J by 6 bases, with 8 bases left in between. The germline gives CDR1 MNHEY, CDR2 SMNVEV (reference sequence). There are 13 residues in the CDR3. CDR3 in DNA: TGTGCCAGCAGTTTATCGTGGGTGCATGGCTACACCTTC. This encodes CASSLSWVHGYTF.

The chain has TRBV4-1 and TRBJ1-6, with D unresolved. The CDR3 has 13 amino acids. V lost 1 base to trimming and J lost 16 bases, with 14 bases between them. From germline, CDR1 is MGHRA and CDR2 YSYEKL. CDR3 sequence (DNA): TGCGCCAGCAGCCAAGGTCCGGTGTATGGTCTCCACTTT. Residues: CASSQGPVYGLHF.

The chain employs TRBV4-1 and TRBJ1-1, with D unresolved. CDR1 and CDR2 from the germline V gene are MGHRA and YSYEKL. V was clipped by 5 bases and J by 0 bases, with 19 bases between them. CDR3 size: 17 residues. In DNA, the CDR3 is TGCGCCAGCAGCTCCTGGCCGGCCGGGGAGTTGAACACTGAAGCTTTCTTT. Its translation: CASSSWPAGELNTEAFF.

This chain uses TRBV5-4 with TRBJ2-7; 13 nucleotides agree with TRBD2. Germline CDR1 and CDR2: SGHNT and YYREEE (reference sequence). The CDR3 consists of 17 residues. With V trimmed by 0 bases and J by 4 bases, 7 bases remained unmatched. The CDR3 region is CASSLGGLAGRRYEQYF. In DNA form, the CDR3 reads TGTGCCAGCAGCTTGGGGGGACTAGCGGGAAGAAGGTACGAGCAGTACTTC.

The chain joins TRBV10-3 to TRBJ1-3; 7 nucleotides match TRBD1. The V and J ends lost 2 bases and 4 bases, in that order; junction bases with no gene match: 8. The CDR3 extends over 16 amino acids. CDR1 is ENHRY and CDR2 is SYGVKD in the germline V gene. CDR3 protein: CAISEPWTGFGNTIYF. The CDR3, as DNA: TGTGCCATCAGTGAGCCTTGGACAGGATTCGGAAACACCATATATTTT.

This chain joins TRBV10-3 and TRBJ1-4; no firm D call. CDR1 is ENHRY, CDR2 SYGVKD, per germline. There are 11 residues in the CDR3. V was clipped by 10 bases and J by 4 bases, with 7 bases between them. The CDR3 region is CATLNNEKLFF. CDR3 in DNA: TGTGCCACTCTTAATAATGAAAAACTGTTTTTT.

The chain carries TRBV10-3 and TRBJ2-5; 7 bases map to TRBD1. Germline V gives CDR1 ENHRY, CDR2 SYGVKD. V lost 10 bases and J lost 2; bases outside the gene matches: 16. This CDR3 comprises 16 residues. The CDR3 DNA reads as TGTGCCACAGAACTTGCCCCGGGACAGCGACAAGAGACCCAGTACTTC. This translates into CATELAPGQRQETQYF.

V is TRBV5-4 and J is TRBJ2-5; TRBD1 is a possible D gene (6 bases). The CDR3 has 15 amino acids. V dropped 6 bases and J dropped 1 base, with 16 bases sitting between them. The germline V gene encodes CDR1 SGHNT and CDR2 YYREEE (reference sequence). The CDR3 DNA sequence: TGTGCCAGCACTGTACTTAAGGACAGCCAAGAGACCCAGTACTTC. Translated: CASTVLKDSQETQYF.

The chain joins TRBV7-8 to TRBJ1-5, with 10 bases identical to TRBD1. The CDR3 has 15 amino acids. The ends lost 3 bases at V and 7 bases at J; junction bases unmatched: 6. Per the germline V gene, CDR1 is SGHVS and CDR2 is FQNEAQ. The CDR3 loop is CASSFGGQGIQPQHF. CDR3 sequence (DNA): TGTGCCAGCAGCTTTGGGGGACAGGGGATCCAGCCCCAGCATTTT.

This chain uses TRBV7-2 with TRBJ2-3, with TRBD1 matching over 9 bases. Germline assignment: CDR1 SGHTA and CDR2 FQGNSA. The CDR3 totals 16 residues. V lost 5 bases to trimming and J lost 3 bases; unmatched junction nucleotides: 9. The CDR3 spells CASSQDRDRVTDTQYF. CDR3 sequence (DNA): TGTGCCAGCAGCCAAGACCGGGACAGGGTTACAGATACGCAGTATTTT.

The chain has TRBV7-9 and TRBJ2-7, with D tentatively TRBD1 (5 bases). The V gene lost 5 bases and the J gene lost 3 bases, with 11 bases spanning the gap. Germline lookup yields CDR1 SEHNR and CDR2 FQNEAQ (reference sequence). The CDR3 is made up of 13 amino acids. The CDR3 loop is CASSPIDSYEQYF. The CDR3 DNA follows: TGTGCCAGCAGCCCGATCGACAGCTACGAGCAGTACTTC.

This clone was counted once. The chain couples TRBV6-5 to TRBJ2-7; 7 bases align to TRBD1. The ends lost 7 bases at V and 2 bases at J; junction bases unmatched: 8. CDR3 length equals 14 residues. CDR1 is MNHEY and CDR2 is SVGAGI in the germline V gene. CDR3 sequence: CASTPDRATYEQYF. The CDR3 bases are TGTGCCAGCACCCCCGACAGGGCTACCTACGAGCAGTACTTC.

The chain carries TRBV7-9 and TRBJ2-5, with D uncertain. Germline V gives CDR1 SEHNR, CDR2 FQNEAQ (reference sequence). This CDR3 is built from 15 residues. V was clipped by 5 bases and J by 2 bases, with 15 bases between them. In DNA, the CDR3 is TGTGCCAGCAGCCGAACGAATCAGGAGCAAGAGACCCAGTACTTC. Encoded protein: CASSRTNQEQETQYF.

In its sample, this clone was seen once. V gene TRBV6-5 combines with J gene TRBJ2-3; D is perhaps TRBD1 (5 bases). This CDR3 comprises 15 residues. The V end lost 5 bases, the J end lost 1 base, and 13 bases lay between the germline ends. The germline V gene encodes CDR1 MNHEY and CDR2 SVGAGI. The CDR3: CASSPTVTGTDTQYF. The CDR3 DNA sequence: TGTGCCAGCAGTCCGACTGTGACAGGCACAGATACGCAGTATTTT.

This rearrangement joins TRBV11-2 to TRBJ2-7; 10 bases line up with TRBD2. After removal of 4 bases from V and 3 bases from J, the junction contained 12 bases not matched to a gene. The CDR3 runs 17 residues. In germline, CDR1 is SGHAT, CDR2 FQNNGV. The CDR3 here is CASSSGGPSGRFYEQYF. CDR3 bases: TGTGCCAGCAGCTCAGGAGGCCCTAGCGGGAGATTCTACGAGCAGTACTTC.